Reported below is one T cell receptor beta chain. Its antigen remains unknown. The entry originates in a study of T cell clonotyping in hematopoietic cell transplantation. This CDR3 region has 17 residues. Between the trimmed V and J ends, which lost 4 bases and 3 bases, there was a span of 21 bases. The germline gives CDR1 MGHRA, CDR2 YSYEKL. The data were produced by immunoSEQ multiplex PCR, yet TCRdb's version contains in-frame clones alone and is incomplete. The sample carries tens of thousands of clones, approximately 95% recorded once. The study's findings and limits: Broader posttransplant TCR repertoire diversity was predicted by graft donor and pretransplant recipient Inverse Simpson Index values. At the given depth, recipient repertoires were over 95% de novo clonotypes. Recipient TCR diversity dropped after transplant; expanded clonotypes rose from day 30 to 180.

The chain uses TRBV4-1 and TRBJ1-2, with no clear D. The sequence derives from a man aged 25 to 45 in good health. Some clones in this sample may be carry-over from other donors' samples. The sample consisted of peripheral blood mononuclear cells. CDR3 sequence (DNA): TGCGCCAGCAGCCCCTTAGGGAAGGGAGTTGAGGACTATGGCTACACCTTC. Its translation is CASSPLGKGVEDYGYTF.